This T cell receptor (beta chain) was captured in a study of shared clonotypes between healthy human individuals. As for the study in general: The study enrolled two women and a few men aged 18 to 49.

CDR3 length: 19 amino acids. CDR1 and CDR2 (germline): KGHSH, LQKENI. Trimming removed 2 bases from V and 0 bases from J, with 17 bases in between. The study separated CD4+ cells into CD45RA+ naive and CD45RA-negative memory subsets. Of note for this clone: What it binds is not known.

Study-level results: Blood was the sole source, and tissue repertoires probably differ.

Assay: immunoSEQ multiplex PCR; the TCRdb copy retains only in-frame clones and omits some. The sample includes 300,000 to 400,000 clones, approximately 74% of them seen just once. The source is a man aged 30-40 years in good health. J is TRBJ1-6 and V is TRBV18; no definite D call. Input material: memory CD4+ T cells sorted from blood. Described subset: CD45RA-negative fraction. The CDR3 loop is CASSPKGVGRSSYNSPLHF. As DNA, the CDR3 is TGTGCCAGCTCACCAAAAGGTGTAGGAAGGAGCTCCTATAATTCACCCCTCCACTTT. The whole variable domain, filled in from reference TRBV18 and TRBJ1-6, reads NAGVMQNPRHLVRRRGQEARLRCSPMKGHSHVYWYRQLPEEGLKFMVYLQKENIIDESGMPKERFSAEFPKEGPSILRIQQVVRGDSAAYFCASSPKGVGRSSYNSPLHFGNGTRLTVT.